Sequencing of this TCR beta chain was carried out in a study of CD8 T cells in ankylosing spondylitis. Germline values: CDR1 MDHEN, CDR2 SYDVKM. V dropped 7 bases and J dropped 3 bases, with 16 bases sitting between them. This CDR3 is 14 amino acids long. MiXCR was run by TCRdb on the 5' RACE reads, yielding one entry per CDR3 protein. The sample holds 300,000 to 350,000 distinct CDR3 sequences, around 21% seen once. Whole-study findings and limits: Matched ankylosing spondylitis synovial fluid reportedly showed significant enrichment of disease-linked clones.

This clonotype has only a few counts. Antigen: not known. The source of this sequence is a female donor with ankylosing spondylitis or in good health (not recorded which). Source material: blood, either unsorted or a sorted T cell fraction (not recorded which). The V gene is TRBV28, the J gene TRBJ2-7, with no clear D. In DNA form, the CDR3 reads TGTGCCAGCATTTCGTCTGGGCCTTACTACGAGCAGTACTTC. Translated, it gives CASISSGPYYEQYF.